The 9 T cell receptor beta chains in this list originate from one sample, sequenced in a study of monozygotic twins with inflammatory bowel disease. Using the 5' RACE reads, TCRdb records one entry per CDR3 protein without DNA. Here the sample table reports 350,000 to 400,000 distinct CDR3 sequences. Sequenced input: blood. These receptors all stem from a human donor with ulcerative colitis or Crohn's disease, or a healthy co-twin of an affected twin (not recorded which).

The CDR3 reads CASSYSGGDFGTEAFF. The chain employs TRBV27 and TRBJ1-1. The CDR3 is made up of 16 amino acids. The V gene's germline CDR1 is MNHEY and CDR2 SMNVEV (reference sequence).

The chain combines TRBV3-1 with TRBJ2-7. Germline loops: CDR1 LGHDT, CDR2 YNNKEL (reference sequence). The CDR3 sequence is 15 residues long. CDR3 loop: CASSQDLWGTYEQYF.

The V and J genes are TRBV7-2 and TRBJ1-5; TCRdb proposes TRBD1, but this gene call is untestable without DNA. CDR3 length: 15 residues. Germline values: CDR1 SGHTA, CDR2 FQGNSA. This CDR3 reads CASSLFGQLNQPQHF.

J is TRBJ2-7 and V is TRBV27; checking the TCRdb D call of TRBD1 is not possible without DNA. Germline CDR1 reads MNHEY; CDR2 reads SMNVEV (reference sequence). This CDR3 has 14 amino acids. This CDR3 reads CASSRQQGAREQYF.

This chain links TRBV6-5 with TRBJ2-1. CDR1 is MNHEY, CDR2 SVGAGI, per germline. The CDR3 totals 13 residues. Here the CDR3 reads CASSMAIYNEQFF.

The V and J genes are TRBV6-5 and TRBJ2-7; TCRdb selects TRBD1, and the lack of DNA leaves this call unchecked. The germline gives CDR1 MNHEY, CDR2 SVGAGI. This CDR3 spans 17 amino acids. The chain's CDR3 is CASSYSAGHGRTYEQYF.

The chain links TRBV3-1 to TRBJ1-5; TCRdb lists TRBD1, though no DNA is available to test this call. The CDR3 runs to 14 residues. Germline CDR1 and CDR2: LGHDT and YNNKEL (reference sequence). The CDR3 here is CASSQSSGVQPQHF. Together with reference TRBV3-1 and TRBJ1-5, the CDR3 gives the full variable domain: DTAVSQTPKYLVTQMGNDKSIKCEQNLGHDTMYWYKQDSKKFLKIMFSYNNKELIINETVPNRFSPKSPDKAHLNLHINSLELGDSAVYFCASSQSSGVQPQHFGDGTRLSIL.

The chain links TRBV20-1 to TRBJ2-1; with no DNA, the TCRdb D assignment of TRBD2 cannot be verified. The length of the CDR3 is 16 residues. Per the germline V gene, CDR1 is DFQATT and CDR2 is SNEGSKA (reference sequence). The CDR3: CSAYESPAGGRDEQFF.

This chain joins TRBV3-1 and TRBJ2-5. The length of the CDR3 is 17 residues. Germline CDR1 LGHDT, CDR2 YNNKEL (reference sequence). The CDR3: CASSQDIVLQTQETQYF.